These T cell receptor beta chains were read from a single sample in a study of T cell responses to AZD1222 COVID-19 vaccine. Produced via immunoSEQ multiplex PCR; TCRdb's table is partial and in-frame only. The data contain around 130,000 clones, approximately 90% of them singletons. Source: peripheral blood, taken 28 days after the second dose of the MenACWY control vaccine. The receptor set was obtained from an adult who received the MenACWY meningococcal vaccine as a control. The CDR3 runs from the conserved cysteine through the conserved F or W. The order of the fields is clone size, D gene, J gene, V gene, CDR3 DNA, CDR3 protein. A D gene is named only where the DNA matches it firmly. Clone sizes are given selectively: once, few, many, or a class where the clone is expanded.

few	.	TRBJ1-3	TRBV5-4	TGTGCCAGCAGCTTGGGCACAGGGATCTCTGGAAACACCATATATTTT	CASSLGTGISGNTIYF
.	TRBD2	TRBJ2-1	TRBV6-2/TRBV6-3	TGTGCCAGCAGTTACGGCCTAGCGGGAGGCCATGAGCAGTTCTTC	CASSYGLAGGHEQFF
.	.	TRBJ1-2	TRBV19	TGTGCCAGTAGTATCGAGCTAAATAACTATGGCTACACCTTC	CASSIELNNYGYTF
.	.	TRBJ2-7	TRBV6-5	TGTGCCAGCACCGGGACGGTCGGCTACGAGCAGTACTTC	CASTGTVGYEQYF
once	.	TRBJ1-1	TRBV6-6	TGTGCCAGCAGCTCGGCGCTAGACCTGAACACTGAAGCTTTCTTT	CASSSALDLNTEAFF
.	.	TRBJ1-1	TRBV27	TGTGCCAGCAGTCTCAACAGGATTAACACTGAAGCTTTCTTT	CASSLNRINTEAFF
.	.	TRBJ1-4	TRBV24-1	TGTGCCACCAGTGACCGCAGGGAAGGTGAAAAACTGTTTTTT	CATSDRREGEKLFF
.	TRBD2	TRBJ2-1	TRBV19	TGTGCCACCCTAGCGGGAGTGGGGAATGAGCAGTTCTTC	CATLAGVGNEQFF
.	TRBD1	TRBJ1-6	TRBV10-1	TGCGCCAGCAGTGAGTCGACAGGGCGCTCACCCCTCCACTTT	CASSESTGRSPLHF
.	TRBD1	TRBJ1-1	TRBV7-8	TGTGCCAGCTTCTGGGACAGGGGGCGTAAGGTGAACACTGAAGCTTTCTTT	CASFWDRGRKVNTEAFF
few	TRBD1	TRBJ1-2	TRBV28	TGTGCCAGCAGTTTTTGGGACAGGGTTTACTATGGCTACACCTTC	CASSFWDRVYYGYTF
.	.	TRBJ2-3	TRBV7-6	TGTGCCAGCAGCTTAGATTGGGGGTCAGATACGCAGTATTTT	CASSLDWGSDTQYF
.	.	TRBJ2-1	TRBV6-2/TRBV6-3	TGTGCCAGCAGTTTTGGGTTTCAACCTACCTACAATGAGCAGTTCTTC	CASSFGFQPTYNEQFF
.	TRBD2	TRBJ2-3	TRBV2	TGTGCCAGCAGCGGGACTAGCGGGAGATCTGTATATAGCACAGATACGCAGTATTTT	CASSGTSGRSVYSTDTQYF
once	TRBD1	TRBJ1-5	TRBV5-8	TGTGCCAGCAGCTTGACAGGGGGAAATCAGCCCCAGCATTTT	CASSLTGGNQPQHF
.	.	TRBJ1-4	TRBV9	TGTGCCAGCAGCCCGGGGTCCATTATTAATGAAAAACTGTTTTTT	CASSPGSIINEKLFF
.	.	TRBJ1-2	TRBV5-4	TGTGCCAGCAGACGCCTGGGGGATAACTATGGCTACACCTTC	CASRRLGDNYGYTF
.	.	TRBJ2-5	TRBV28	TGTGCCAGCAGCTCCACAGGCGACCAAGAGACCCAGTACTTC	CASSSTGDQETQYF
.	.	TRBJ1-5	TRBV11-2	TGTGCCAGCAGCTTAAGGGGAAAGGATCAGCCCCAGCATTTT	CASSLRGKDQPQHF
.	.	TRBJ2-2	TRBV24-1	TGTGCCACCAGTGGGGGCGAGGGCACCGGGGAGCTGTTTTTT	CATSGGEGTGELFF
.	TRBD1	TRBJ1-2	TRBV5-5	TGTGCCAGCAGCCCGGACAGGGGGGATTGGACTAACTATGGCTACACCTTC	CASSPDRGDWTNYGYTF
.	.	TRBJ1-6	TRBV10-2	TGCGCCAGCAGTGATATCACGGTCGATAATTCACCCCTCCACTTT	CASSDITVDNSPLHF
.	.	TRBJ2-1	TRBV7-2	TGTGCCAGCAGCTTAGGACAATACCTGGTCAATGAGCAGTTCTTC	CASSLGQYLVNEQFF
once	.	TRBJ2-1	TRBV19	TGTGCCAGTAGTATGGCCCGGAACCCCTACAATGAGCAGTTCTTC	CASSMARNPYNEQFF
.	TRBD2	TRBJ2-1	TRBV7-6	TGTGCCAGCAGCTCATCGACTAGCGGGAGCAATGAGCAGTTCTTC	CASSSSTSGSNEQFF
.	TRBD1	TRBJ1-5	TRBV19	TGTGCCAGTAGTATAGGGGACAGGGGATCACAGCCCCAGCATTTT	CASSIGDRGSQPQHF
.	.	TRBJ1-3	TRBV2	TGTGCCAGCAGTGAAGGGGGAATTCGGGTTAGAAACACCATATATTTT	CASSEGGIRVRNTIYF
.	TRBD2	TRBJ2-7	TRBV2	TGTGCCAGCCAACGGGAGGGGGGGTCCTACGAGCAGTACTTC	CASQREGGSYEQYF
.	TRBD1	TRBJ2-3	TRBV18	TGTGCCAGCTCACCTCTACAGGGGTCAGATACGCAGTATTTT	CASSPLQGSDTQYF
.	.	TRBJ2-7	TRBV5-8	TGTGCCAGCAGCTTACACACAGACAGGCCCAGCTCCTACGAGCAGTACTTC	CASSLHTDRPSSYEQYF
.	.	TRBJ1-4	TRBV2	TGTGCCAGCACTCGTACAGGGACTAATGAAAAACTGTTTTTT	CASTRTGTNEKLFF
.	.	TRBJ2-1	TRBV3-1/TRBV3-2	TGTGCCAGCAGCCAAGGTACAGGGTTCCACAATGAGCAGTTCTTC	CASSQGTGFHNEQFF
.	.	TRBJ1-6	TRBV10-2	TGCGCCAGCAGTGAGACACTGAGCTCCTATAATTCACCCCTCCACTTT	CASSETLSSYNSPLHF
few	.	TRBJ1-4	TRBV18	TGTGCCAGCTCAAGACAGGAGAATGAAAAACTGTTTTTT	CASSRQENEKLFF
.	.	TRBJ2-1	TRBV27	TGTGCCAGCAGTTTAGGGGATGGTAATGAGCAGTTCTTC	CASSLGDGNEQFF
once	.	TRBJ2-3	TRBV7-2	TGTGCCAGCAGCTTAGCGTGGCTAGCGAGCACAGATACGCAGTATTTT	CASSLAWLASTDTQYF
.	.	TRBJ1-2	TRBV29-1	TGCAGCGTTGGGGACCCCTCGGGCGATGGCTACACCTTC	CSVGDPSGDGYTF
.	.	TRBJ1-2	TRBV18	TGTGCCAGCTCACCTTGGACGGAAATGTATGGCTACACCTTC	CASSPWTEMYGYTF
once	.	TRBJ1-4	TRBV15	TGTGCCACCAGCACCCATACGGAGGAGGAAAAACTGTTTTTT	CATSTHTEEEKLFF
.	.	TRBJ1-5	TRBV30	TGTGCCTGGAGTGGCGATTGGGCAGGAGATCAGCCCCAGCATTTT	CAWSGDWAGDQPQHF
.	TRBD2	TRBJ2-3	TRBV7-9	TGTGCCAGCAGCCTTAGCGGGGCCGGCACAGATACGCAGTATTTT	CASSLSGAGTDTQYF
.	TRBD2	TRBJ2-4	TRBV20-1	TGCAGTGCTAGTCTAGGACTAGCGGAGCCAGCCAAAAACATTCAGTACTTC	CSASLGLAEPAKNIQYF
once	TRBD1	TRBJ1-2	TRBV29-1	TGCAGCGTTGTCAGTCAGGGGGCTCAGGGCTATGGCTACACCTTC	CSVVSQGAQGYGYTF
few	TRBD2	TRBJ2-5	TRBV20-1	TGCAGTGCTAGTCCTACTAGCGGGGAAAAGACCCAGTACTTC	CSASPTSGEKTQYF